What follows are 8 T cell receptor beta chains derived from one specimen sequenced in a study of tissue T cells after allogeneic stem cell transplantation. The protocol was immunoSEQ multiplex PCR, while the TCRdb copy is restricted to in-frame clones and leaves out a portion. The sample yields approximately 20,000 clones, roughly three quarters seen once. Sequences were obtained from blood. The receptors originated from a female BALB/c mouse in good health. This line is of MHC haplotype H2-d.

A note on this clone: Gene and germline names: mouse. Sequencing ends 1 residue short of the CDR3 end; the germline J gene provides the rest. The gene calls are TRBV29 and TRBJ1-2; a weak D match, TRBD1 (6 bases). The CDR3 length is 13 residues. V lost 5 bases, J lost 4 bases, and 11 bases lay in between. CDR1 and CDR2 from the germline V gene are MSHET and SYDVDS. The part of the CDR3 DNA that was read is TGTGCTAGCAGTAAACAGGGTGGCTCCGACTACACC. Translation gives CASSKQGGSDYT. The CDR3 in full is CASSKQGGSDYTF.

To note about this clone: Its ends do not fully match the called genes, so a read error is possible. Gene and germline names: mouse. The sequenced fragment ends 1 residue before the CDR3 boundary, so the rest is inferred from the germline J gene. The same CDR3 is also encoded by other DNA sequences in this sample. The V call is TRBV14, the J call TRBJ2-5; 10 bases agree with TRBD2. Germline V gene sequence: CDR1 SGHDT, CDR2 FRDEAV. This CDR3 contains 14 residues. The CDR3 sequence is CASSRTGGQDTQYF. Incomplete CDR3 DNA: TGCGCCAGCAGCCGGACTGGGGGACAAGACACCCAGTAC. Looking up the rest from reference TRBV14 and TRBJ2-5 gives the full variable domain: EAGVTQSPRYAVLQEGQAVSFWCDPISGHDTLYWYQQPRDQGPQLLVYFRDEAVIDNSQLPSDRFSAVRPKGTNSTLKIQSAKQGDTATYLCASSRTGGQDTQYFGPGTRLLVL.

Worth noting for this clone: Mouse names are used for the genes. The observed sequence ends 1 residue before the CDR3 terminus, with the missing tail filled in from the germline J gene. The chain links TRBV17 to TRBJ1-2, with TRBD1 as a possible D gene (6 bases). CDR3 length equals 14 residues. CDR1 is MNHDT and CDR2 is YYDKIL in the germline V gene. V lost 2 bases to trimming and J lost 5 bases, with 12 bases between them. CDR3 bases read: TGTGCTAGCAGTAGATCACAGGGAGGGTCCGACTACACC. Amino acid sequence: CASSRSQGGSDYT. The whole CDR3 protein is CASSRSQGGSDYTF.

With regard to this clone: Genes and germline are mouse. This CDR3 is CASSYQGDTQYF. The part of the CDR3 DNA that was read is TGTGCTAGCAGTTACCAGGGCGACACCCAGTAC. This sequence joins TRBV29 and TRBJ2-5, with TRBD1 as a possible D gene (5 bases). The DNA ends 1 residue before the CDR3 does, and the rest of the CDR3 is filled in from the germline J gene. Germline loops: CDR1 MSHET, CDR2 SYDVDS. The CDR3 has 12 amino acids. Trimming took 4 bases from V and 6 from J, leaving 8 bases between them.

Comments on this clone: Germline and genes here are mouse. From the germline J gene comes the end of the CDR3, since the read stops 1 residue before it. This rearrangement joins TRBV13-3 to TRBJ1-3, with D possibly TRBD1 on 6 matching bases. This CDR3 comprises 13 residues. Germline values: CDR1 NNHDY, CDR2 SYVADS. Between the trimmed V and J ends, which lost 6 bases and 3 bases, there was a span of 10 bases. CDR3 region: CASKQGGGNTLYF. CDR3 DNA (partial): TGTGCCAGCAAACAGGGAGGTGGAAATACGCTCTAT.

A remark on this clone: Any gene name here is a mouse gene name. The CDR3 is cut off 1 residue early in the read; its end comes from the germline J gene. The V gene is TRBV1, the J gene TRBJ2-3, with 9 bases fitting TRBD1. Germline values: CDR1 NSQYPW, CDR2 LRSPGD (reference sequence). There are 14 residues in the CDR3. V lost 4 bases to trimming and J lost 2 bases; unmatched junction nucleotides: 1. Incomplete CDR3 DNA: TGCACCTGCAGTGACAGGGGGCTTGCAGAAACGCTGTAT. This sequence encodes CTCSDRGLAETLY. The whole CDR3 sequence is CTCSDRGLAETLYF.

Worth noting for this clone: Genes and germline are mouse. The missing CDR3 end, 1 residue past where the read stops, is filled in from the germline J gene. The rearrangement links TRBV4 to TRBJ1-2, with D tentatively TRBD1 (5 bases). Trimming cost V 6 bases and J 0 bases, with 8 bases left between them. Germline CDR1 and CDR2: LGHDT and YNNKQL (reference sequence). This CDR3 is built from 13 residues. CDR3 sequence: CASRGPANSDYTF. Partial CDR3 DNA: TGTGCCAGCAGGGGACCCGCAAACTCCGACTACACC. Filled out from reference TRBV4 and TRBJ1-2, the complete variable domain reads ETAVFQTPNYHVTQVGNEVSFNCKQTLGHDTMYWYKQDSKKLLKIMFSYNNKQLIVNETVPRRFSPQSSDKAHLNLRIKSVEPEDSAVYLCASRGPANSDYTFGSGTRLLVI.

This clone was seen a few times. The listed genes are named as in mouse. Here the CDR3 reads CASSIGGIEQYF. CDR3 DNA (partial): TGTGCCAGCAGTATAGGAGGTATTGAACAGTAC. The rearrangement joins TRBV19 to TRBJ2-7; D not certain. Coverage ceases 1 residue before the CDR3 finishes, and the germline J gene fills in the end. Germline lookup yields CDR1 FNHDT and CDR2 SITEND (reference sequence). The V end was cut by 0 bases, the J end by 6 bases, with 7 bases between. The length of the CDR3 is 12 residues.